This entry concerns a single T cell receptor (beta chain). This entry belongs to a study of Ad26.COV2.S vaccination and SARS-CoV-2 variants. Treatment described: over 15 received Ad26.COV2.S at low or high dose, single or two shots; about 5 received placebo; per-sample allocation not given. The samples were gathered on day 63 after the first injection of vaccine or placebo. The donor's status was that of an adult aged 18-55 years in Boston. The data were produced by immunoSEQ multiplex PCR, yet TCRdb's version contains in-frame clones alone and is incomplete. The table has fewer than 400,000 clones, roughly 90% seen once. CDR1 MNHEY and CDR2 SVGAGI come from the germline V gene. Trimming pared 4 bases from V and 3 bases from J, leaving 12 bases between. The CDR3 runs to 14 residues.

Here the sequenced sample was peripheral blood, taken in a trial of Ad26.COV2.S vaccine versus placebo. The sequence derives from a person between 18 and 65 years old who received the Ad26.COV2.S COVID-19 vaccine or a placebo. J is TRBJ2-5 and V is TRBV6-5; D is perhaps TRBD1 (6 bases). CDR3 sequence: CASSLRTDKETQYF. For the CDR3, the DNA is TGTGCCAGCAGTTTAAGGACAGACAAAGAGACCCAGTACTTC.